The 30 T cell receptor beta chains below all came from one sample that was sequenced in a study of Graves' ophthalmopathy and Graves' hyperthyroidism. Beta-chain TCR CDR3 regions were amplified from RNA transcripts. The workflow started with a first-round RT-PCR run with HTBI primers and then moved on to a second-round multiplex PCR. In TCRdb, the multiplex PCR reads were re-called with MiXCR into one record per CDR3 protein. The sample shows about 740,000 distinct CDR3 sequences, 40% of them seen only once. Sequencing used peripheral blood. The receptors were sampled from an adult man with Graves' ophthalmopathy.

This clonotype was seen many times. The chain uses TRBV29-1 and TRBJ1-2; the D is unclear. Germline V gene data show CDR1 as SQVTM and CDR2 as ANQGSEA. The V end lost 7 bases, the J end lost 6 bases, and 27 bases lay between the germline ends. The CDR3 is made up of 16 amino acids. In nucleotides, the CDR3 is TGCAGCGCGGACTCCCTTTCCGTACGGAGTGGGGATGGCTACACCTTC. It yields the protein CSADSLSVRSGDGYTF.

This clonotype was recorded a few times. This may arise from a read error, as a much more abundant clone is one base away. The CDR3 nucleotides read TGTGCCACCAGCGGAGGCCGCGAGACCCAGTACTTC. Translated, it gives CATSGGRETQYF. The chain is built from TRBV15 and TRBJ2-5; tentative D call: TRBD2 (5 bases). Germline assignment: CDR1 LNHNV and CDR2 YYDKDF (reference sequence). CDR3 size: 12 residues. The V end lost 5 bases, the J end lost 5 bases, and 9 bases lay between the germline ends.

This clonotype has a count of ten or more. This chain links TRBV10-3 with TRBJ1-2, with D uncertain. Germline lookup yields CDR1 ENHRY and CDR2 SYGVKD. The CDR3 consists of 14 residues. Trimming cost V 3 bases and J 3 bases, with 11 bases left between them. The CDR3 here is CAISERKRDYGYTF. The CDR3 DNA is TGTGCCATCAGTGAACGGAAAAGGGACTATGGCTACACCTTC.

The chain combines TRBV29-1 with TRBJ2-5, with D tentatively TRBD1 or TRBD2 (5 bases each). The V end lost 1 base, the J end lost 4 bases, and 16 bases lay between the germline ends. The germline V gene encodes CDR1 SQVTM and CDR2 ANQGSEA. This CDR3 spans 15 amino acids. This CDR3 is CSVEVGVGMRETQYF. CDR3 bases: TGCAGCGTTGAAGTGGGGGTAGGCATGCGAGAGACCCAGTACTTC.

This clonotype was observed at least ten times. In DNA form, the CDR3 reads TGTGCCAGCAGCCCATTCAGGACAGGGGGGAACGAGCAGTACTTC. Its protein product is CASSPFRTGGNEQYF. J is TRBJ2-7 and V is TRBV7-9; 10 bases align to TRBD1. CDR3 length: 15 amino acids. Trimming removed 5 bases from V and 5 bases from J; junction bases left unmatched: 9. Germline V gene sequence: CDR1 SEHNR, CDR2 FQNEAQ (reference sequence).

This clonotype was recorded many times. At one end the junction does not follow the germline gene, possibly because of a read error. The chain links TRBV7-9 to TRBJ2-2; the D gene is possibly TRBD1 (6 bases). The CDR3 consists of 14 residues. Per germline, CDR1 SEHNR and CDR2 FQNEAQ (reference sequence). CDR3 amino acids: CASSPGDMTGELFF. CDR3 bases: TGCGCCAGCAGCCCCGGGGACATGACCGGGGAGCTGTTTTTT.

The gene calls are TRBV10-2 and TRBJ1-1, with D perhaps matching TRBD1 (5 bases). The germline gives CDR1 WSHSY, CDR2 SAAADI. The CDR3 extends over 13 amino acids. Trimming took off 6 bases at V and 1 base at J, with 9 bases between the two ends. The CDR3 nucleotides read TGCGCCAGCAGGACAGTCCGGAACACTGAAGCTTTCTTT. It translates to CASRTVRNTEAFF.

Worth noting for this clonotype: The junction differs from germline at one of its ends, possibly a read error. The chain carries TRBV29-1 and TRBJ2-5; D unclear. CDR1 is SQVTM and CDR2 is ANQGSEA in the germline V gene. The CDR3 is 12 residues long. The CDR3 nucleotides read TGCGGCGTTGATCGCATCCAAGAGACCCAGTACTTC. It specifies CGVDRIQETQYF.

This clonotype was detected a few times. The chain is built from TRBV6-1 and TRBJ1-5; no clear D gene. Trimming shortened V by 3 bases and J by 6 bases, and 9 bases separated the two germline ends. The CDR3 runs to 13 residues. Germline CDR1 MNHNS, CDR2 SASEGT. The CDR3 sequence: CASSDSFGQPQHF. The CDR3, as DNA: TGTGCCAGCAGTGATTCTTTCGGTCAGCCCCAGCATTTT.

This clonotype was observed a handful of times. V is TRBV10-3 and J is TRBJ1-1; TRBD1 aligns across 8 bases. The V segment lost 10 bases and the J segment 0 bases; nucleotides outside the gene matches: 13. From germline, CDR1 is ENHRY and CDR2 SYGVKD. CDR3 length equals 16 residues. The DNA of the CDR3 is TGTGCCAGCAGCTCAAGACAGGGGATCCTGAACACTGAAGCTTTCTTT. Protein: CASSSRQGILNTEAFF.

In this sample, this clonotype turned up a few times. This sequence joins TRBV7-8 and TRBJ2-7, with D possibly being TRBD2 (6 bases). Germline V gene lookup returns CDR1 SGHVS and CDR2 FQNEAQ. The ends were cut back, 3 bases at V and 2 bases at J, with 14 bases in the middle. This CDR3 spans 15 amino acids. The CDR3 is CASSLKPSETYEQYF. The CDR3 nucleotides read TGTGCCAGCAGCTTGAAGCCTAGCGAAACCTACGAGCAGTACTTC.

A remark on this clonotype: It may be a read error: a sequence one base away is much more abundant. The missing conserved phenylalanine or tryptophan at the end of this CDR3 makes a read error likely. The chain joins TRBV7-2 to TRBJ2-5; D perhaps matches TRBD1 (5 bases). V shed 6 bases and J shed 5 bases, with 19 bases lying between them. CDR3 length equals 15 residues. The germline V gene encodes CDR1 SGHTA and CDR2 FQGNSA. CDR3 coding DNA: TGTGCCAGCAGTCCAAGGGGATCGGGTCGGGAGACCCAGTACGTC. Translating it yields CASSPRGSGRETQYV.

The rearrangement joins TRBV7-9 to TRBJ2-7; D is possibly TRBD1 (6 bases). The CDR3 is 14 residues long. CDR1 and CDR2 (germline): SEHNR, FQNEAQ (reference sequence). With 7 bases removed from V and 5 bases from J, the gap between germline ends came to 18 bases. The CDR3 DNA is TGTGCCAGCACCTATGGACAGTATTACCACGAGCAGTACTTC. Its translation: CASTYGQYYHEQYF.

The chain links TRBV29-1 to TRBJ1-1; D might be TRBD1 (5 bases). Trimming cost V 4 bases and J 0 bases, with 9 bases left between them. The CDR3 length is 13 residues. CDR1 and CDR2 from the germline V gene are SQVTM and ANQGSEA. The CDR3: CSVAQGLNTEAFF. CDR3 DNA sequence: TGCAGCGTTGCTCAGGGATTGAACACTGAAGCTTTCTTT. Full variable domain (outside the CDR3, taken from reference TRBV29-1 and TRBJ1-1): SAVISQKPSRDICQRGTSLTIQCQVDSQVTMMFWYRQQPGQSLTLIATANQGSEATYESGFVIDKFPISRPNLTFSTLTVSNMSPEDSSIYLCSVAQGLNTEAFFGQGTRLTVV.

Here the CDR3 DNA reads TGTGCCAGCAGCCCGTGGGGGGGGCGATCTTTGACCCTCCACTTT. The encoded protein is CASSPWGGRSLTLHF. This chain connects TRBV7-9 to TRBJ1-6; possibly TRBD1 for D (6 bases). Germline lookup yields CDR1 SEHNR and CDR2 FQNEAQ (reference sequence). CDR3 length: 15 residues. V was clipped by 5 bases and J by 14 bases, with 22 bases between them.

This clonotype was observed many times. The V and J genes are TRBV7-2 and TRBJ1-1; 8 nucleotides line up with TRBD1. This CDR3 contains 15 residues. Germline loops: CDR1 SGHTA, CDR2 FQGNSA. J was trimmed by 0 bases and V by 5 bases; bases with no gene match: 5. CDR3 in DNA: TGTGCCAGCAGCCGACGGACAGGGCTGAACACTGAAGCTTTCTTT. Translation gives CASSRRTGLNTEAFF.

This clonotype occurred a few times. The chain joins TRBV7-9 to TRBJ1-2; D ambiguous. Trimming removed 3 bases at V and 0 bases at J, with 11 bases between. Germline-derived CDR1 and CDR2 are SEHNR and FQNEAQ (reference sequence). There are 15 residues in the CDR3. The CDR3 sequence is CASSLSGEANYGYTF. CDR3 DNA sequence: TGTGCCAGCAGCTTGTCCGGGGAGGCTAACTATGGCTACACCTTC.

This clonotype occurred many times. V and J are TRBV7-9 and TRBJ1-2; 10 nucleotides match TRBD1. The CDR3 runs to 14 residues. Germline V gene sequence: CDR1 SEHNR, CDR2 FQNEAQ (reference sequence). The J segment lost 2 bases and the V segment lost 5 bases, leaving 2 bases of the junction unmatched. Here the CDR3 DNA reads TGTGCCAGCAGCCCGGGACAGGGGAACTATGGCTACACCTTC. Amino acid sequence: CASSPGQGNYGYTF.

The chain has TRBV29-1 and TRBJ2-2, with D maybe TRBD2 (5 bases). With 1 base removed from V and 0 bases from J, the gap between germline ends came to 9 bases. The CDR3 covers 15 residues. Looked up from germline, CDR1 is SQVTM and CDR2 is ANQGSEA. This chain's CDR3 is CSVEGGETNTGELFF. CDR3 nucleotides: TGCAGCGTTGAAGGGGGAGAAACGAACACCGGGGAGCTGTTTTTT.

Of note for this clonotype: A much larger clone differs from this one at a single base, so this may be a read error. This sequence joins TRBV7-9 and TRBJ2-2; D not resolved. Deletions cut 0 bases from V and 6 bases from J, with 5 bases between. Per germline, CDR1 SEHNR and CDR2 FQNEAQ (reference sequence). The length of the CDR3 is 13 residues. CDR3 sequence (DNA): TGTGCCAGCAGCTTAGCGATAGCCGGGGAGCTGTTTTTT. Translating it yields CASSLAIAGELFF.

This clonotype was counted a single time. CDR3 sequence reads: CASSAPGQGPGYTF. CDR3 in DNA: TGTGCCAGCAGTGCCCCGGGACAGGGGCCTGGCTACACCTTC. This chain uses TRBV25-1 with TRBJ1-2, with 10 bases fitting TRBD1. Germline lookup yields CDR1 MGHDK and CDR2 SYGVNS. V shed 4 bases and J 7 bases; nucleotides not matched to a gene: 6. CDR3 length: 14 amino acids.

This clonotype showed up many times. This rearrangement joins TRBV29-1 to TRBJ1-2; the D is unclear. V was clipped by 0 bases and J by 5 bases, with 13 bases between them. The germline CDR1 and CDR2 sequences are SQVTM and ANQGSEA. The CDR3 runs 14 residues. The DNA of the CDR3 is TGCAGCGTTGAAGATCTGGAAAGGGCGTATGGCTACACCTTC. Protein product: CSVEDLERAYGYTF.

A few counts support this clonotype. CDR3 coding DNA: TGTGCCAGCAGCTTTTCTGGGGGGTCCCACACCGGGGAGCTGTTTTTT. It codes for CASSFSGGSHTGELFF. This chain uses TRBV7-9 with TRBJ2-2, with a tentative D call TRBD2 (6 bases). With 3 bases removed from V and 3 bases from J, the gap between germline ends came to 14 bases. This CDR3 comprises 16 residues. CDR1 is SEHNR and CDR2 is FQNEAQ in the germline V gene (reference sequence).

This clonotype was counted at least ten times. The chain uses TRBV25-1 and TRBJ1-5, with D unresolved. This CDR3 is built from 14 residues. With 1 base removed from V and 2 bases from J, the gap between germline ends came to 6 bases. Germline-derived CDR1 and CDR2 are MGHDK and SYGVNS. The CDR3 protein is CASSEFGGNQPQHF. DNA of the CDR3: TGTGCCAGCAGTGAATTTGGCGGCAATCAGCCCCAGCATTTT. Combining the CDR3 with reference TRBV25-1 and TRBJ1-5 gives the whole variable domain EADIYQTPRYLVIGTGKKITLECSQTMGHDKMYWYQQDPGMELHLIHYSYGVNSTEKGDLSSESTVSRIRTEHFPLTLESARPSHTSQYLCASSEFGGNQPQHFGDGTRLSIL.

This chain joins TRBV5-1 and TRBJ1-1; 7 bases line up with TRBD1. The length of the CDR3 is 15 residues. Germline CDR1 and CDR2: SGHRS and YFSETQ. V shed 2 bases and J 4 bases; nucleotides not matched to a gene: 8. CDR3 sequence reads: CASSFLTGRATEAFF. CDR3 nucleotide sequence: TGCGCCAGCAGCTTTCTGACAGGGCGGGCCACTGAAGCTTTCTTT.

The rearrangement uses TRBV7-6 and TRBJ2-5; 10 bases agree with TRBD1. This CDR3 comprises 17 residues. Germline V gene lookup returns CDR1 SGHVS and CDR2 FNYEAQ. V was pared by 0 bases and J by 5 bases, with 9 bases of the junction left unmatched. The DNA for the CDR3 is TGTGCCAGCAGCTTAGCGAGGTGGGACAGGGGCCGTGAGACCCAGTACTTC. Translated: CASSLARWDRGRETQYF.

CDR3 DNA sequence: TGTGCCAACTCACCTGAGGGGGAGACCCAGTACTTC. Translating it yields CANSPEGETQYF. The chain is built from TRBV25-1 and TRBJ2-5, with D perhaps matching TRBD1 or TRBD2 (5 bases each). Trimming stripped 10 bases from V and 5 bases from J, with 14 bases between. Germline assignment: CDR1 MGHDK and CDR2 SYGVNS. The CDR3 sequence is 12 residues long.

Points on this clonotype: At one end, the junction sequence differs from germline, possibly due to a read error. V usage is TRBV29-1 and J usage is TRBJ2-1; 11 nucleotides line up with TRBD2. Germline V CDR1 and CDR2: SQVTM, ANQGSEA. The CDR3 loop spans 15 amino acids. The CDR3 DNA reads TGCAGCACTCAAAGGGGACTAGCGGAAAACAATGAACAGTTCTTC. Amino acids: CSTQRGLAENNEQFF.

The count of this clonotype is one. In DNA, the CDR3 is TGCAGCGTTGAAGGGCTGACCGGGACTAGAGGCGATGAGCAGTTCTTC. Translation gives CSVEGLTGTRGDEQFF. The genes are TRBV29-1 and TRBJ2-1; 8 bases align to TRBD2. Germline-derived CDR1 and CDR2 are SQVTM and ANQGSEA. J gave up 8 bases and V 1 base, and 13 bases lay outside the gene matches. CDR3 length equals 16 residues.

The genes are TRBV7-9 and TRBJ2-7; 10 bases match TRBD1. Germline CDR1 reads SEHNR; CDR2 reads FQNEAQ (reference sequence). V lost 5 bases, J lost 2 bases, and 9 bases stayed unmatched. The CDR3 is 16 residues long. The CDR3 sequence is CASSLGTGVLTYEQYF. CDR3 in DNA: TGTGCCAGCAGCCTCGGGACAGGGGTCCTTACCTACGAGCAGTACTTC.